This T cell receptor (beta chain) was observed in a study of shared clonotypes between healthy human individuals. With V trimmed by 8 bases and J by 7 bases, 9 bases remained unmatched. This CDR3 contains 13 residues. CDR1 and CDR2 from the germline V gene are SNHLY and FYNNEI. This clone has a handful of counts. Unsorted PBMC contributed 250 to 300 ng DNA, approximately 33,000 T cell genomes, to each replicate PCR. Ten immunoSEQ deep assay plates served to sequence unsorted PBMC DNA. The table came from immunoSEQ multiplex PCR; TCRdb's copy has only in-frame clones and leaves some out. Altogether about 490,000 clones are present, about 80% being singletons, with the ten largest covering about an eighth.

The receptor was derived from a woman aged 40 to 50 in good health. Some clones in this sample may be carry-over from other donors' samples. The source material was PBMCs. This rearrangement joins TRBV2 to TRBJ1-1, with 8 positions matching TRBD1. The CDR3, as DNA: TGTGCCAGCGCCTTCGGACAGGGCATTGAAGCTTTCTTT. The encoded protein is CASAFGQGIEAFF. The full variable domain, completed using reference TRBV2 and TRBJ1-1, is EPEVTQTPSHQVTQMGQEVILRCVPISNHLYFYWYRQILGQKVEFLVSFYNNEISEKSEIFDDQFSVERPDGSNFTLKIRSTKLEDSAMYFCASAFGQGIEAFFGQGTRLTVV.